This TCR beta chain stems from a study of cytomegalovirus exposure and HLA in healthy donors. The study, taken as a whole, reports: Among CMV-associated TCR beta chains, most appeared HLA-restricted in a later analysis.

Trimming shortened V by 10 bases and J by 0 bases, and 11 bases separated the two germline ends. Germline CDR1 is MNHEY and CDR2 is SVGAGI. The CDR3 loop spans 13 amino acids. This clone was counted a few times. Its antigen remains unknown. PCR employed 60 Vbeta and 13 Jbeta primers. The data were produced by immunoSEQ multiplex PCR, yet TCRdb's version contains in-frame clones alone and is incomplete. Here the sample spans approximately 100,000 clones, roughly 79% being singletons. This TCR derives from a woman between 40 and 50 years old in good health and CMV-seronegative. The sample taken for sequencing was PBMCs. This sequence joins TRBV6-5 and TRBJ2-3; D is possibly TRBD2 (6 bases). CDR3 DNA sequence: TGTGCCACATATAGCGGAAGCACAGATACGCAGTATTTT. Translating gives CATYSGSTDTQYF.